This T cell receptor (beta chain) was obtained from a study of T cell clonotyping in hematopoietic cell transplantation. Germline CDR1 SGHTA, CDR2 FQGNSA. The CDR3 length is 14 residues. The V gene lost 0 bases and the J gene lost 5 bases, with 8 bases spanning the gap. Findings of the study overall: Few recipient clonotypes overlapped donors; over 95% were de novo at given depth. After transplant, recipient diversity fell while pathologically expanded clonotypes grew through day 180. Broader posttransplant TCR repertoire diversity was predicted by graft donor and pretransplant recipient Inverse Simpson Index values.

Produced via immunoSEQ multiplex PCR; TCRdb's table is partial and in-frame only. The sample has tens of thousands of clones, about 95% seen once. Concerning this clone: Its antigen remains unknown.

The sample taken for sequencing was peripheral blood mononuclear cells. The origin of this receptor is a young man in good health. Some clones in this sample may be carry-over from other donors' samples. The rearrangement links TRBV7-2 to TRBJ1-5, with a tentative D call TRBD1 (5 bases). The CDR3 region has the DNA TGTGCCAGCAGCTTAGCGCAGGGTTATCAGCCCCAGCATTTT. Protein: CASSLAQGYQPQHF.